This passage covers 11 T cell receptor beta chains from one sample sequenced in a study of shared clonotypes between healthy human individuals. Method: immunoSEQ multiplex PCR; TCRdb's copy keeps in-frame clones and lacks some. The data hold approximately 2,200,000 clones, with around 93% observed a single time. Naive CD8 cells were CD45RO-negative, positively selected for CCR7, excluding terminally differentiated effector memory CD45RA+ cells. Sample: naive CD8+ T cells from PBMCs. Receptors were obtained from a man aged 18 to 30 in good health. Some clones in this sample may be carry-over from other donors' samples.

This clone was counted a single time. This sequence joins TRBV11-2 and TRBJ2-3, with D possibly matching TRBD1 (5 bases). The CDR3 length is 17 residues. CDR1 and CDR2 from the germline V gene are SGHAT and FQNNGV. Trimming removed 5 bases from V and 1 base from J, with 19 bases in between. CDR3 in amino acids: CASSPLGLTWGTDTQYF. CDR3 coding DNA: TGTGCCAGCAGCCCACTGGGGCTTACCTGGGGCACAGATACGCAGTATTTT.

The rearrangement links TRBV20-1 to TRBJ1-4; D gene unclear. CDR1 is DFQATT, CDR2 SNEGSKA, per germline (reference sequence). V was trimmed by 5 bases and J by 8 bases, leaving 9 bases between them. The CDR3 sequence is 11 residues long. The CDR3 DNA is TGCAGTGCTCCTAAGGGAGAAAAACTGTTTTTT. Amino acids: CSAPKGEKLFF.

CDR3 nucleotide sequence: TGTGCCAGCAGTTACAAGGGGGAGACTGAAGCTTTCTTT. It specifies CASSYKGETEAFF. The V call is TRBV6-6, the J call TRBJ1-1; maybe TRBD1 (6 bases). The germline CDR1 and CDR2 sequences are MNHNY and SVGAGI (reference sequence). Trimming cost V 2 bases and J 5 bases, with 9 bases left between them. There are 13 residues in the CDR3.

V gene TRBV9 combines with J gene TRBJ2-5; TRBD2 agrees at 11 bases. CDR3 length: 16 residues. Germline V gives CDR1 SGDLS, CDR2 YYNGEE. Trimming took 0 bases from V and 5 from J; bases not matched to a gene: 6. CDR3 DNA sequence: TGTGCCAGCAGCGTAGTTGGTAGCGGGAGGGGTGAGACCCAGTACTTC. Its protein product is CASSVVGSGRGETQYF.

V usage is TRBV15 and J usage is TRBJ1-1; tentative D call: TRBD1 (5 bases). The length of the CDR3 is 13 residues. Trimming removed 5 bases from V and 5 bases from J, with 12 bases in between. The germline V gene encodes CDR1 LNHNV and CDR2 YYDKDF (reference sequence). DNA of the CDR3: TGTGCCACCAGCCCTACCAGGACAACTGAAGCTTTCTTT. Encoded protein: CATSPTRTTEAFF. Complete variable domain (other parts from reference TRBV15 and TRBJ1-1): DAMVIQNPRYQVTQFGKPVTLSCSQTLNHNVMYWYQQKSSQAPKLLFHYYDKDFNNEADTPDNFQSRRPNTSFCFLDIRSPGLGDTAMYLCATSPTRTTEAFFGQGTRLTVV.

The V and J genes are TRBV9 and TRBJ2-5, with D possibly being TRBD1 (6 bases). The CDR3 sequence is 13 residues long. The V end lost 3 bases, the J end lost 7 bases, and 13 bases lay between the germline ends. The V gene's germline CDR1 is SGDLS and CDR2 YYNGEE. The CDR3 DNA follows: TGTGCCAGCAGCGATACAGGGAAGGGGACCCAGTACTTC. It codes for CASSDTGKGTQYF.

The rearrangement joins TRBV5-6 to TRBJ1-5; D perhaps matches TRBD1 (5 bases). Germline assignment: CDR1 SGHDT and CDR2 YYEEEE. V lost 4 bases and J 7 bases, leaving 18 bases between the germline ends. This CDR3 is built from 15 residues. CDR3 sequence (DNA): TGTGCCAGCAGCCCGGGGGGTGGGGCCGGGCAGCCCCAGCATTTT. Its translation: CASSPGGGAGQPQHF.

The chain joins TRBV7-3 to TRBJ2-2, with no clear D. V was cut by 6 bases and J by 2 bases, with 10 bases left in between. CDR3 size: 14 residues. Germline loops: CDR1 SGHTA, CDR2 FQGTGA. The CDR3 loop is CASSPFINTGELFF. The DNA for the CDR3 is TGTGCCAGCAGTCCCTTTATTAACACCGGGGAGCTGTTTTTT.

Concerning this clone: Other DNA sequences in the same sample also yield this CDR3. V and J are TRBV7-6 and TRBJ2-7; the D is unclear. Germline values: CDR1 SGHVS, CDR2 FNYEAQ. Trimming pared 3 bases from V and 1 base from J, leaving 7 bases between. This CDR3 has 13 amino acids. In nucleotides, the CDR3 is TGTGCCAGCAGCTTGCGCCAGTCCTACGAGCAGTACTTC. Protein product: CASSLRQSYEQYF. Supplemented by reference TRBV7-6 and TRBJ2-7, the full variable domain reads GAGVSQSPRYKVTKRGQDVALRCDPISGHVSLYWYRQALGQGPEFLTYFNYEAQQDKSGLPNDRFSAERPEGSISTLTIQRTEQRDSAMYRCASSLRQSYEQYFGPGTRLTVT.

The V and J genes are TRBV27 and TRBJ1-2; tentatively, D is TRBD1 (6 bases). V was shortened by 6 bases and J by 7 bases, with 15 bases between the two germline ends. Germline assignment: CDR1 MNHEY and CDR2 SMNVEV (reference sequence). The CDR3 contains 13 residues. The CDR3 DNA reads as TGTGCCAGCAGCTTCGACGGGGGGCTTGGCTACACCTTC. Translation: CASSFDGGLGYTF.

The sample holds one count of this clone. The gene calls are TRBV4-3 and TRBJ2-3, with 9 bases fitting TRBD1. The CDR3 is made up of 17 amino acids. Trimming at V came to 1 base and at J to 4 bases, leaving 9 bases not matched to a gene. Looked up from germline, CDR1 is LGHNA and CDR2 is YSLEER. CDR3: CASSQVVTGGIADTQYF. DNA for the CDR3: TGCGCCAGCAGCCAAGTTGTTACAGGGGGCATCGCAGATACGCAGTATTTT.